Presented here are 21 T cell receptor beta chains from one specimen sequenced in a study of T cells in localized non-small cell lung cancer. This table comes from immunoSEQ multiplex PCR, and its TCRdb copy is limited to in-frame clones, with some not included. The table records about 31,000 clones, 94% of them present only once. The starting material was peripheral blood, obtained before any cancer treatment. Receptors were obtained from a woman aged 35-75 years with stage I lung adenocarcinoma.

CDR3: CASSLAGGDGYTF. The CDR3 region has the DNA TGTGCCAGCAGCTTAGCAGGGGGCGATGGCTACACCTTC. The rearrangement uses TRBV7-3 and TRBJ1-2, with 8 bases lining up with TRBD1. The junction had 2 bases not matched to a gene; V was cut back by 2 bases and J by 6 bases. The CDR3 covers 13 residues. Germline lookup yields CDR1 SGHTA and CDR2 FQGTGA.

V usage is TRBV28 and J usage is TRBJ2-7; 7 bases match TRBD2. Trimming at V came to 7 bases and at J to 2 bases, leaving 14 bases not matched to a gene. CDR1 is MDHEN, CDR2 SYDVKM, per germline. This CDR3 region has 16 residues. This CDR3 is CASTISSTSIPYEQYF. CDR3 sequence (DNA): TGTGCCAGCACAATATCGTCGACTAGCATCCCCTACGAGCAGTACTTC.

The rearrangement links TRBV28 to TRBJ1-2; D remains ambiguous. Trimming shortened V by 3 bases and J by 2 bases, and 7 bases separated the two germline ends. The CDR3 is 13 amino acids. Per germline, CDR1 MDHEN and CDR2 SYDVKM. The CDR3 nucleotides are TGTGCCAGCAGTTTGATCGTAAACTATGGCTACACCTTC. It translates to CASSLIVNYGYTF.

The genes are TRBV28 and TRBJ1-6; D call uncertain. This CDR3 spans 15 amino acids. Trimming left V 4 bases short and J 0 bases short, with 7 bases between. Germline values: CDR1 MDHEN, CDR2 SYDVKM. The CDR3 region is CASSSSSSYNSPLHF. CDR3 coding DNA: TGTGCCAGCAGTTCCTCGAGCTCCTATAATTCACCCCTCCACTTT.

This chain joins TRBV7-9 and TRBJ2-1; 7 bases align to TRBD2. The J segment lost 10 bases and the V segment lost 5 bases, leaving 5 bases of the junction unmatched. Germline CDR1 and CDR2: SEHNR and FQNEAQ (reference sequence). CDR3 length equals 12 residues. CDR3 bases: TGTGCCAGCAGCCTCCAGCGGGACGAGCAGTTCTTC. Amino acid sequence: CASSLQRDEQFF.

The chain combines TRBV7-6 with TRBJ2-4; D may be TRBD2 (6 bases). V lost 5 bases and J 3 bases, leaving 11 bases between the germline ends. Per the germline V gene, CDR1 is SGHVS and CDR2 is FNYEAQ. The CDR3 has 14 amino acids. The CDR3 sequence: CASSVGLGKNIQYF. The DNA for the CDR3 is TGTGCCAGCAGCGTGGGACTTGGCAAAAACATTCAGTACTTC.

The chain recombines TRBV7-6 with TRBJ1-3, with no clear D. Germline V CDR1 and CDR2: SGHVS, FNYEAQ. V was shortened by 5 bases and J by 0 bases, with 11 bases between the two germline ends. The CDR3 has 15 residues. The CDR3 reads CASSQQRFSGNTIYF. CDR3 DNA sequence: TGTGCCAGCAGCCAACAGCGCTTCTCTGGAAACACCATATATTTT.

The DNA of the CDR3 is TGTGCCACCAGCAGAGAAATGGGACAGGGTTCGGTGAGGAATTCACCCCTCCACTTT. Translating it yields CATSREMGQGSVRNSPLHF. The chain couples TRBV15 to TRBJ1-6, with TRBD1 matching over 9 bases. CDR1 and CDR2 (germline): LNHNV, YYDKDF (reference sequence). Germline trimming cut 0 bases from V and 7 bases from J; bases unmatched to any gene: 13. The CDR3 is 19 residues long.

CDR3 sequence: CASSLGVRGDYGYTF. The CDR3 region has the DNA TGTGCCAGCAGCTTGGGCGTCCGCGGCGACTATGGCTACACCTTC. This chain connects TRBV5-6 to TRBJ1-2; D gene ambiguous. V was clipped by 0 bases and J by 3 bases, with 12 bases between them. The CDR3 covers 15 residues. Per the germline V gene, CDR1 is SGHDT and CDR2 is YYEEEE.

The chain has TRBV2 and TRBJ2-5, with TRBD2 matching 12 bases. The CDR3 is 19 amino acids. V lost 4 bases and J lost 4; bases outside the gene matches: 16. Germline values: CDR1 SNHLY, CDR2 FYNNEI. CDR3 residues: CASSGLLSSGRVGGETQYF. The CDR3 DNA sequence: TGTGCCAGCAGTGGTCTATTGTCTAGCGGGAGGGTCGGGGGAGAGACCCAGTACTTC.

V gene TRBV6-6 combines with J gene TRBJ2-7; 7 nucleotides agree with TRBD1. Germline loops: CDR1 MNHNY, CDR2 SVGAGI (reference sequence). The V segment lost 0 bases and the J segment 4 bases; nucleotides outside the gene matches: 3. The CDR3 loop spans 14 amino acids. CDR3 residues: CASSYSNRGYEQYF. The CDR3, as DNA: TGTGCCAGCAGTTACTCTAACAGGGGATACGAGCAGTACTTC.

The chain has TRBV7-2 and TRBJ2-2; D call uncertain. Trimming removed 5 bases at V and 8 bases at J, with 9 bases between. Germline loops: CDR1 SGHTA, CDR2 FQGNSA. This CDR3 spans 12 amino acids. The CDR3 region has the DNA TGTGCCAGCAGCCCGAGTTGGGGGGAGCTGTTTTTT. It codes for CASSPSWGELFF. The full variable domain, its missing parts supplied by reference TRBV7-2 and TRBJ2-2, is GAGVSQSPSNKVTEKGKDVELRCDPISGHTALYWYRQSLGQGLEFLIYFQGNSAPDKSGLPSDRFSAERTGGSVSTLTIQRTQQEDSAVYLCASSPSWGELFFGEGSRLTVL.

This chain's CDR3 is CASSVGRGTGKETQYF. CDR3 DNA sequence: TGTGCCAGCAGCGTAGGGAGGGGGACAGGGAAAGAGACCCAGTACTTC. V is TRBV9 and J is TRBJ2-5; TRBD1 agrees at 9 bases. Germline trimming cut 0 bases from V and 3 bases from J; bases unmatched to any gene: 6. In germline, CDR1 is SGDLS, CDR2 YYNGEE. The CDR3 length is 16 residues. Full variable domain (rest looked up from reference TRBV9 and TRBJ2-5): DSGVTQTPKHLITATGQRVTLRCSPRSGDLSVYWYQQSLDQGLQFLIQYYNGEERAKGNILERFSAQQFPDLHSELNLSSLELGDSALYFCASSVGRGTGKETQYFGPGTRLLVL.

CDR3: CASSPAGQSNQPQHF. CDR3 bases: TGTGCCAGCAGCCCCGCGGGACAGAGCAATCAGCCCCAGCATTTT. The chain is built from TRBV5-6 and TRBJ1-5; 7 bases fit TRBD1. V lost 4 bases, J lost 1 base, and 5 bases stayed unmatched. The germline V gene encodes CDR1 SGHDT and CDR2 YYEEEE. The CDR3 consists of 15 residues.

This clone was recorded only once. The genes are TRBV7-9 and TRBJ2-7; 10 nucleotides agree with TRBD2. V lost 4 bases and J lost 6; bases outside the gene matches: 9. This CDR3 has 15 amino acids. CDR1 is SEHNR and CDR2 is FQNEAQ in the germline V gene (reference sequence). The CDR3 here is CASSSLPSGSAEQYF. Here the CDR3 DNA reads TGTGCCAGCAGCTCTCTTCCTAGCGGGAGCGCCGAGCAGTACTTC. Full variable domain (outside the CDR3, taken from reference TRBV7-9 and TRBJ2-7): DTGVSQNPRHKITKRGQNVTFRCDPISEHNRLYWYRQTLGQGPEFLTYFQNEAQLEKSRLLSDRFSAERPKGSFSTLEIQRTEQGDSAMYLCASSSLPSGSAEQYFGPGTRLTVT.

This clone was detected once. The chain uses TRBV6-5 and TRBJ1-5; D uncertain. CDR1 is MNHEY, CDR2 SVGAGI, per germline. CDR3 length: 14 residues. Deletions cut 7 bases from V and 2 bases from J, with 12 bases between. CDR3 nucleotide sequence: TGTGCCAGCAAGGAGCATTTGGGCAATCAGCCCCAGCATTTT. Amino acid sequence: CASKEHLGNQPQHF.

The genes are TRBV5-1 and TRBJ2-4, with 7 bases lining up with TRBD1. The germline CDR1 and CDR2 sequences are SGHRS and YFSETQ. The V and J ends lost 3 bases and 1 base, in that order; junction bases with no gene match: 16. The CDR3 covers 19 residues. Written as DNA, the CDR3 is TGCGCCAGCAGCTCCCGACAGGGAAACATGGGAAGGGCCAAAAACATTCAGTACTTC. Protein sequence: CASSSRQGNMGRAKNIQYF.

The chain recombines TRBV4-3 with TRBJ1-3; TRBD1 is a possible D gene (6 bases). The length of the CDR3 is 16 residues. Germline-derived CDR1 and CDR2 are LGHNA and YSLEER. Trimming pared 6 bases from V and 3 bases from J, leaving 18 bases between. Here the CDR3 reads CASSLKSAGVGNTIYF. The DNA for the CDR3 is TGCGCCAGCAGTCTGAAGAGTGCAGGGGTTGGAAACACCATATATTTT.

The sample holds one count of this clone. The chain uses TRBV13 and TRBJ1-3; possible D gene TRBD1, 5 bases. Trimming removed 5 bases from V and 3 bases from J, with 23 bases in between. This CDR3 is 18 amino acids long. Germline CDR1 PRHDT, CDR2 FYEKMQ (reference sequence). Here the CDR3 DNA reads TGTGCCAGCAGCGACTTCGGGGGAATGAGAGTTAGTGGAAACACCATATATTTT. Residues: CASSDFGGMRVSGNTIYF.

This chain uses TRBV2 with TRBJ1-5; D gene ambiguous. V was pared by 1 base and J by 5 bases, with 3 bases between. This CDR3 spans 12 amino acids. Germline CDR1 and CDR2: SNHLY and FYNNEI. CDR3 protein: CASSEGYQPQHF. CDR3 coding DNA: TGTGCCAGCAGTGAAGGGTATCAGCCCCAGCATTTT.

The DNA of the CDR3 is TGTGCCAGCAGCTTAAGGGAGAGGGCCATTCAGTACTTC. Encoded protein: CASSLRERAIQYF. The genes are TRBV7-9 and TRBJ2-4; D is possibly TRBD2 (5 bases). The CDR3 sequence is 13 residues long. Germline CDR1 SEHNR, CDR2 FQNEAQ (reference sequence). The germline V and J ends were trimmed by 2 bases and 9 bases, with 11 bases remaining between them.